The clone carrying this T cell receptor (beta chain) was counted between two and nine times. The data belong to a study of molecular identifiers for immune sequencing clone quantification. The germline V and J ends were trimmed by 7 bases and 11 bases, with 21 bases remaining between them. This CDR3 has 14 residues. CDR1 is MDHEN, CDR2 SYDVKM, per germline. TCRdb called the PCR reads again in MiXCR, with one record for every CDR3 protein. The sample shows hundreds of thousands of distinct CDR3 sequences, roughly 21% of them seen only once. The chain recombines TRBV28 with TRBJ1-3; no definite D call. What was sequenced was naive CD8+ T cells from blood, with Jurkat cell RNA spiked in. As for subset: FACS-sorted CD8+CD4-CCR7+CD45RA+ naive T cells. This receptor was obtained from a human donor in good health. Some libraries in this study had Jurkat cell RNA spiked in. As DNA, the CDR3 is TGTGCCAGCAAACTGTGGGCACAACAAACGCCCATATATTTT. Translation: CASKLWAQQTPIYF.